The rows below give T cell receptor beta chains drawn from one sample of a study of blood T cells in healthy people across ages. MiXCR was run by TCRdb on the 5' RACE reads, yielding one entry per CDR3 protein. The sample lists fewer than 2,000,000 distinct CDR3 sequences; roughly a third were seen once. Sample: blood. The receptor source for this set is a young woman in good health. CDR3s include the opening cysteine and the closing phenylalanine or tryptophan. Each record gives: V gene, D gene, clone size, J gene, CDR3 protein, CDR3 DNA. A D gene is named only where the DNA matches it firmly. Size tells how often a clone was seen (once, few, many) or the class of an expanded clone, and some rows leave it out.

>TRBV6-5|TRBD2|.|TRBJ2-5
CASSSSGGSEEPQYF
TGTGCCAGCAGTTCCTCGGGGGGTAGTGAAGAGCCCCAGTACTTC
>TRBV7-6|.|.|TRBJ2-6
CASSFFVRGAGANGLTF
TGTGCCAGCAGCTTTTTCGTTCGGGGTGCTGGGGCCAACGGCCTGACTTTC
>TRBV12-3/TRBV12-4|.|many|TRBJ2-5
CASSLWQKETQYF
TGTGCCAGCAGCCTTTGGCAGAAGGAGACCCAGTACTTC
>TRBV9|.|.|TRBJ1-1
CTSSRGLKPEAFF
TGTACCAGCAGCAGGGGACTAAAGCCTGAAGCTTTCTTT
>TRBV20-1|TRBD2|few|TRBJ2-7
CSAPEGPAGGPRNEQYF
TGCAGTGCCCCCGAAGGTCCAGCGGGAGGGCCAAGGAACGAGCAGTACTTC
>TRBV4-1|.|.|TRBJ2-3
CASSQPLRGSRGTDTQYF
TGCGCCAGCAGTCAGCCCTTAAGGGGCTCGAGGGGCACAGATACGCAGTATTTT
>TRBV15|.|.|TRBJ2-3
CASYGFSTDTQYF
TGTGCCAGCTACGGGTTTAGCACAGATACGCAGTATTTT
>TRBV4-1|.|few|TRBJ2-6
CASSLGETSGANVPTF
TGCGCCAGCAGCCTCGGCGAGACCTCTGGGGCCAACGTCCCGACTTTC
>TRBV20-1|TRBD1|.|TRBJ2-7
CSAPGDRELYEQYF
TGCAGTGCCCCCGGGGACAGGGAACTCTACGAGCAGTACTTC
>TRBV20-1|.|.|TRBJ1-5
CSARVTGDSNQPQHF
TGCAGTGCTAGAGTGACAGGTGATAGCAATCAGCCCCAGCATTTT
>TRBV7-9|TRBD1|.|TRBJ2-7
CASSLIGQAYEQYF
TGTGCCAGCAGCTTAATAGGACAGGCTTACGAGCAGTACTTC
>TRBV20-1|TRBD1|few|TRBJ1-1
CSAASGTANLNGEAFF
TGCAGTGCCGCCTCCGGGACAGCTAACTTGAATGGTGAAGCTTTCTTT
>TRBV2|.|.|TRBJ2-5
CASSEIGGPGETQYF
TGTGCCAGCAGTGAAATTGGGGGGCCGGGAGAGACCCAGTACTTC
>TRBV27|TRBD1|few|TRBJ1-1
CASCTGGTEAFF
TGTGCCAGCTGCACAGGGGGGACTGAAGCTTTCTTT
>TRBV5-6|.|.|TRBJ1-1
CASSPYVTVSNTEAFF
TGTGCCAGCAGCCCTTATGTGACAGTCTCGAACACTGAAGCTTTCTTT
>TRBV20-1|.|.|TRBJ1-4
CSARRTGEEKLFF
TGCAGTGCTAGGAGGACGGGTGAGGAAAAACTGTTTTTT
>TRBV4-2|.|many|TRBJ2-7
CASSQEGGSEAYEQYF
TGTGCCAGCAGCCAAGAAGGGGGTAGCGAGGCCTACGAGCAGTACTTC
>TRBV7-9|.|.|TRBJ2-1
CASSPPPRQGLYNEQFF
TGTGCCAGCAGCCCACCTCCGAGGCAGGGTCTGTACAATGAGCAGTTCTTC
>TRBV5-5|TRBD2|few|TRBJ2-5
CASSFLVSGQETQYF
TGTGCCAGCAGCTTCCTGGTTAGCGGGCAAGAGACCCAGTACTTC
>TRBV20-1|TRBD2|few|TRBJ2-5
CSASRTSGSQTQYF
TGCAGTGCTAGCAGGACTAGCGGGAGCCAGACCCAGTACTTC
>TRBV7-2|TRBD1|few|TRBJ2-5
CASSNRQGAYETQYF
TGTGCCAGCAGCAACCGACAGGGGGCTTACGAGACCCAGTACTTC
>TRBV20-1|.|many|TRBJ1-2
CSAKHRNYYGYTF
TGCAGTGCCAAACATCGGAATTACTATGGCTACACCTTC
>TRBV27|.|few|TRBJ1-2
CASSSLQGRRNYGYTF
TGTGCCAGCAGTTCCCTTCAGGGACGGAGAAACTATGGCTACACCTTC
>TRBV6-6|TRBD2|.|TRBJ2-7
CASRAGLPAYEQYF
TGTGCCAGCAGAGCGGGACTCCCAGCCTACGAGCAGTACTTC
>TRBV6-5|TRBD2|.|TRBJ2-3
CASISLAGVGTQYF
TGTGCCAGCATTTCCCTAGCGGGCGTCGGGACGCAGTATTTT
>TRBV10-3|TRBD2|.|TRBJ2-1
CAISDPTSGSPNEQFF
TGTGCCATCAGTGATCCAACTAGCGGGAGCCCCAATGAGCAGTTCTTC
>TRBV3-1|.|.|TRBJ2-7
CATGGAYGQYF
TGTGCCACCGGAGGAGCCTACGGGCAGTACTTC
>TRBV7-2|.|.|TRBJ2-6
CASSREWAGANVLTF
TGTGCCAGCAGCCGAGAGTGGGCTGGGGCCAACGTCCTGACTTTC
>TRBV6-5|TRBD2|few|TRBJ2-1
CASSYSLAGGRQFF
TGTGCCAGCAGTTACTCCCTAGCGGGTGGTCGGCAGTTCTTC
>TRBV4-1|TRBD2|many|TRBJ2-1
CASSLLSSGGYNEQFF
TGCGCCAGCAGCCTCCTCAGCAGCGGGGGCTACAATGAGCAGTTCTTC
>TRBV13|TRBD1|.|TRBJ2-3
CASSESRTGRLTDTQYF
TGTGCCAGCAGTGAATCCAGGACAGGGCGTCTTACAGATACGCAGTATTTT
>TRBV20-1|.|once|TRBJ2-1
CSSKSGLGNEQFF
TGCAGTTCAAAATCGGGGTTGGGGAATGAGCAGTTCTTC
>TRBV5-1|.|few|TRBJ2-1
CASSLVGADYNEQFF
TGCGCCAGCAGCTTGGTAGGCGCGGACTACAATGAGCAGTTCTTC
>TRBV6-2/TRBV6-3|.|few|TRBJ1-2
CASSQETEGGYTF
TGTGCCAGCAGTCAAGAGACAGAGGGTGGCTACACCTTC
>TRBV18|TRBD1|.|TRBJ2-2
CASSPQGADTGELFF
TGTGCCAGCTCACCGCAGGGGGCGGACACCGGGGAGCTGTTTTTT
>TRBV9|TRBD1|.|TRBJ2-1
CASSVTGDYWSYNEQFF
TGTGCCAGCAGCGTAACAGGGGATTATTGGTCCTACAATGAGCAGTTCTTC
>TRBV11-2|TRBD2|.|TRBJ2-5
CASSLVGGMGETQYF
TGTGCCAGCAGCTTAGTGGGGGGGATGGGGGAGACCCAGTACTTC
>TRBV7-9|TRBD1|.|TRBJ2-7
CASSYGTGGRDEQYF
TGTGCCAGCAGCTACGGGACAGGGGGTAGGGACGAGCAGTACTTC
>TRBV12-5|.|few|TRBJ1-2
CASGLVTSGGYTF
TGTGCTAGTGGTTTGGTAACCTCGGGGGGCTACACCTTC
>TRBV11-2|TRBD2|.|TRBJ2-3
CANSSRLAGASTDTQYF
TGTGCCAACAGCTCTCGACTAGCGGGAGCAAGCACAGATACGCAGTATTTT
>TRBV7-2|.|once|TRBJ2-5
CASSQDGWETQYF
TGTGCCAGCAGCCAGGATGGGTGGGAGACCCAGTACTTC
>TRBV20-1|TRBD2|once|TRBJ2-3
CSARGLAGRDTQYF
TGCAGTGCCAGAGGACTAGCGGGAAGAGATACGCAGTATTTT
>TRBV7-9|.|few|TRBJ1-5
CASSLAPTRGNQPQHF
TGTGCCAGCAGCTTAGCGCCGACAAGAGGCAATCAGCCCCAGCATTTT
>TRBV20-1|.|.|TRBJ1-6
CSARGTPRGSPLHF
TGCAGTGCTAGAGGGACACCCCGAGGTTCACCCCTCCACTTT
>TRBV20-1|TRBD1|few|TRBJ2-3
CSAFLQGRSDTQYF
TGCAGTGCCTTTCTACAGGGGAGATCGGATACGCAGTATTTT
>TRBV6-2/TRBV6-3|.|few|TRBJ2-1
CASERGAARQDEQFF
TGTGCCAGCGAACGGGGGGCCGCCCGCCAGGATGAGCAGTTCTTC
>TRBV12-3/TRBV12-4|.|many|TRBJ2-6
CASTRGDNGANVLTF
TGTGCCAGCACCCGAGGGGACAATGGGGCCAACGTCCTGACTTTC
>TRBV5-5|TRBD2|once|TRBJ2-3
CASSRPSGGALVTDTQYF
TGTGCCAGCAGCCGCCCTAGCGGGGGGGCCCTGGTCACAGATACGCAGTATTTT
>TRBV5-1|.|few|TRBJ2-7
CASSLERGTSYHEQYF
TGCGCCAGCAGCCTAGAGAGAGGGACCTCCTACCACGAGCAGTACTTC
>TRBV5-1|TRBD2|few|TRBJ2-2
CASSLSSGSPGELFF
TGCGCCAGCAGCCTTTCTAGCGGGAGTCCCGGGGAGCTGTTTTTT
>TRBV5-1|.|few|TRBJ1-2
CASSGGLAANYGYTF
TGCGCCAGCAGTGGTGGGCTGGCAGCTAACTATGGCTACACCTTC
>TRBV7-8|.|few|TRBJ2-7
CASSLAGGTLMGEQYF
TGTGCCAGCAGCTTAGCAGGCGGGACACTGATGGGCGAGCAGTACTTC
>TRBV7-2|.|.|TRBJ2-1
CASSPSALRVYNEQFF
TGTGCCAGCAGCCCGTCAGCGTTGAGGGTCTACAATGAGCAGTTCTTC
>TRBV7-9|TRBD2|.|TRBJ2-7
CASSRGSQGASAGANEQYF
TGTGCCAGCAGCAGGGGGAGCCAAGGGGCGTCAGCGGGAGCCAACGAGCAGTACTTC
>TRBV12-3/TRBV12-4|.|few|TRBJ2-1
CASSSDSPYEQFF
TGTGCCAGCAGTTCGGACAGCCCCTACGAGCAGTTCTTC
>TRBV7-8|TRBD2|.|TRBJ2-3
CASSLELAGGPQYF
TGTGCCAGCAGCTTAGAGCTAGCGGGGGGGCCCCAGTATTTT
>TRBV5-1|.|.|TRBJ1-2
CASSPSRSDYGYTF
TGCGCCAGCAGCCCCTCCCGGTCGGACTATGGCTACACCTTC
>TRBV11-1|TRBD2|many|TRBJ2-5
CASSFAGGQGTQYF
TGTGCCAGCAGCTTCGCGGGGGGGCAAGGGACCCAGTACTTC